This T cell receptor (beta chain) derives from a study of blood T cell repertoires in COVID-19. As for the study in general: In each case, the material was cDNA or gDNA derived from T cells, B-cell-depleted T cells, or PBMCs.

Original processing methods: Using reference gene primer amplification, nucleated cell counts were estimated. Profiled with immunoSEQ multiplex PCR; TCRdb holds only in-frame clones, not every one. Clonal size and the V and J genes are those of that table, whereas D and trimming came from the DNA. Among a few hundred thousand clones listed, roughly four fifths were seen once. Trimming stripped 2 bases from V and 4 bases from J, with 11 bases between. The germline gives CDR1 SNHLY, CDR2 FYNNEI. The CDR3 runs to 14 residues. The clonotype comes from a man older than 75 with acute or convalescent COVID-19. The V gene is TRBV2, the J gene TRBJ1-1; D ambiguous. The sequencing sample was made of peripheral blood. The CDR3 region is CASSESDWSTEAFF. The CDR3 DNA follows: TGTGCCAGCAGTGAATCTGACTGGAGCACTGAAGCTTTCTTT.